This T cell receptor (beta chain) was found in a study of PD-1 blockade in classical Hodgkin lymphoma. Background on the study: Nivolumab dosed at 3 mg/kg went to patients intravenously every 2 weeks. Notes on the study in general: There was a significant rise in CD4+ TCR diversity by C4D1, with no such rise for CD8+. Initiation of nivolumab under 1 year after ASCT led to exclusion of patients. A reduction in baseline TCR diversity was reportedly seen in newly diagnosed patients relative to healthy donors.

On this clone itself: Its antigen is unidentified.

Method: immunoSEQ multiplex PCR; TCRdb's copy keeps in-frame clones and lacks some. The repertoire includes some 86,000 clones, over 75% of them detected once, and around 2.7% sits in the top ten. Germline V gene lookup returns CDR1 MRHNA and CDR2 SNTAGT. The CDR3 is 13 residues long. V shed 8 bases, J shed 5 bases, and the junction held 3 bases outside the gene matches. Time point meaning: cycle 4 day 1 (C4D1), after less than 7 weeks of nivolumab. Relapse after autologous stem cell transplantation occurred in every patient, and brentuximab vedotin exposure varied. Sequenced here: peripheral blood mononuclear cells (PBMCs), sampled before the fourth cycle of nivolumab. The receptor was derived from a human donor with classical Hodgkin lymphoma. The rearrangement joins TRBV6-4 to TRBJ2-2; 9 nucleotides match TRBD1. CDR3 in amino acids: CASGGQGTGELFF. The CDR3 DNA reads TGTGCCAGCGGAGGACAGGGGACCGGGGAGCTGTTTTTT.